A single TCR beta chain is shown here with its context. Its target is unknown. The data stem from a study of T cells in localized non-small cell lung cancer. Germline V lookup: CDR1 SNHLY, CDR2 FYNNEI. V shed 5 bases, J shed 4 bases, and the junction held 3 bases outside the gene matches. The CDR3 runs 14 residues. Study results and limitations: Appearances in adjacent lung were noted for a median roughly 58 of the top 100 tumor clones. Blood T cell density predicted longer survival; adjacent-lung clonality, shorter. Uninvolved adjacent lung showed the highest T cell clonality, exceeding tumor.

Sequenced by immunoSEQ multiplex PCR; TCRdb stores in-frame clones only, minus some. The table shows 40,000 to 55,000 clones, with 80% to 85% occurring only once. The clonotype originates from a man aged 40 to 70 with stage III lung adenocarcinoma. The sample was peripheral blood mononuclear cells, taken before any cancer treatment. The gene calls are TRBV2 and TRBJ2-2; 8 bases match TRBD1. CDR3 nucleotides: TGTGCCAGCAGTTCCCAGGGGGCCACCGGGGAGCTGTTTTTT. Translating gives CASSSQGATGELFF.